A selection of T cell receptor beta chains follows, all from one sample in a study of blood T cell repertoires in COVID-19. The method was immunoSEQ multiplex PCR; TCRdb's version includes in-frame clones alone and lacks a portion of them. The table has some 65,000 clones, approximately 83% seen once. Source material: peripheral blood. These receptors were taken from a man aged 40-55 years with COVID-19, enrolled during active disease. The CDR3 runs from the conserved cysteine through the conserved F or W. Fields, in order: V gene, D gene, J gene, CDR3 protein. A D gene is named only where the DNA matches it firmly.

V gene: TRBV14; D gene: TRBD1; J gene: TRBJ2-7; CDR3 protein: CASSQGPGGSYEQYF
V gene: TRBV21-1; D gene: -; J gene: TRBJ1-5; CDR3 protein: CAIVSGVSNQPQHF
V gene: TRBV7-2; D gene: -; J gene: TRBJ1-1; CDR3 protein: CASSLHRALRGMNTEAFF
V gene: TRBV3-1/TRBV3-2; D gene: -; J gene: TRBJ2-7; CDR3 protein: CASSQDAAFSYEQYF
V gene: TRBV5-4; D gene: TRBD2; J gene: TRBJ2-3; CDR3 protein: CASSSGTRADTQYF
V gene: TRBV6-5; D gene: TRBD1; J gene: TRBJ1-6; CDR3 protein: CASSAIGTGVSPLHF
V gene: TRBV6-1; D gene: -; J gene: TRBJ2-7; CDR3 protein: CASSEGPHRVHEQYF
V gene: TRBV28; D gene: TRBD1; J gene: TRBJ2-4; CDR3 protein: CASSLTRDRGIF
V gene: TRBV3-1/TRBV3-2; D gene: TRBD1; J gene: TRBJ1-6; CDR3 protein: CASSQERTGGNPLHF
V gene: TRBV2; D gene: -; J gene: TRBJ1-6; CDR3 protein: CASSEWQGRNNSPLHF
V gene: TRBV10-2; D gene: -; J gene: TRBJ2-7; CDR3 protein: CASSDQGGYEQYF
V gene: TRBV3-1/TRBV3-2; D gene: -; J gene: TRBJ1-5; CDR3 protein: CASSPVGLSNQPQHF
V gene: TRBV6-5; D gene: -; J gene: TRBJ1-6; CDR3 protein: CASSYSRPGGSPLHF
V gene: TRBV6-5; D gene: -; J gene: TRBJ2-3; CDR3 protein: CASSHRPHKADTQYF
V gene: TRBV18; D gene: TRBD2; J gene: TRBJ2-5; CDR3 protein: CASCMTSGGIVETQYF
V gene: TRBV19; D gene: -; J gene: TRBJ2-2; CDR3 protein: CASSGPGLGTGELFF
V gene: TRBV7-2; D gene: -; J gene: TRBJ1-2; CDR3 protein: CASSNQVDYGYTF
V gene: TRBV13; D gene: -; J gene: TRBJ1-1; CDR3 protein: CASSLRRGNTEAFF